Listed here is a single TCR beta chain. Original processing methods: Researchers report that nucleated cell counts were estimated from reference gene primer amplification. Sequenced by immunoSEQ multiplex PCR; TCRdb stores in-frame clones only, minus some. That table gives V, J and clone size, and the DNA gave D and trimming. The table lists about 55,000 clones, roughly 90% of them singletons, with less than 20% in the top ten. The CDR3 runs 15 residues. The germline V gene encodes CDR1 SNHLY and CDR2 FYNNEI. The germline V and J ends were trimmed by 2 bases and 9 bases, with 14 bases remaining between them. These data are taken from a study of blood T cell repertoires in COVID-19. In the study overall: Some COVID-19 samples were acute and others convalescent; all came from the United States, Italy and Spain. T cells, B-cell-depleted T cells, or PBMCs supplied cDNA or gDNA.

V and J are TRBV2 and TRBJ1-6; D remains ambiguous. The sequence derives from a human donor with active COVID-19. The donor label of this sample is uncertain. The sample was peripheral blood. The chain's CDR3 is CASSELSQSSSPLHF. As DNA, the CDR3 is TGTGCCAGCAGTGAACTTTCACAGTCAAGTTCACCCCTCCACTTT. Using reference TRBV2 and TRBJ1-6 for the parts outside the CDR3, the full variable domain is EPEVTQTPSHQVTQMGQEVILRCVPISNHLYFYWYRQILGQKVEFLVSFYNNEISEKSEIFDDQFSVERPDGSNFTLKIRSTKLEDSAMYFCASSELSQSSSPLHFGNGTRLTVT.